The 8 T cell receptor beta chains given below trace back to one sample, sequenced in a study of T cell changes during pregnancy in multiple sclerosis. Libraries were prepared by immunoSEQ multiplex PCR; TCRdb keeps only in-frame clonotypes and omits some of them. This table has around 57,000 clones, roughly nine tenths appearing once. The material was peripheral blood, obtained in the first trimester of pregnancy. These receptors all stem from a female donor with multiple sclerosis, enrolled in a pregnancy study.

The chain combines TRBV7-8 with TRBJ2-6, with D possibly TRBD1 on 6 matching bases. CDR1 and CDR2 from the germline V gene are SGHVS and FQNEAQ. CDR3 length: 20 amino acids. V lost 1 base, J lost 0 bases, and 19 bases lay in between. CDR3 DNA sequence: TGTGCCAGCAGCTTAGACATATTTCGACAGGCCACCTCTGGGGCCAACGTCCTGACTTTC. Protein sequence: CASSLDIFRQATSGANVLTF.

The rearrangement uses TRBV2 and TRBJ2-7; D not certain. Germline V gives CDR1 SNHLY, CDR2 FYNNEI. This CDR3 region has 12 residues. V lost 7 bases, J lost 2 bases, and 9 bases lay in between. CDR3 protein: CASNLGPYEQYF. DNA for the CDR3: TGTGCCAGCAATCTAGGCCCCTACGAGCAGTACTTC.

V usage is TRBV11-3 and J usage is TRBJ2-2; the D is unclear. CDR3 size: 15 residues. Germline V gives CDR1 SGHNT, CDR2 YENEEA. V was pared by 0 bases and J by 5 bases, with 10 bases between. The CDR3 region has the DNA TGTGCCAGCAGCTTAGATTTTTCCGGGACCGGGGAGCTGTTTTTT. Encoded protein: CASSLDFSGTGELFF.

The rearrangement links TRBV9 to TRBJ2-1; 16 bases are a match to TRBD2. The length of the CDR3 is 17 residues. Losses at the gene ends were 4 bases for V and 7 bases for J; bases not matched to a gene: 8. Per germline, CDR1 SGDLS and CDR2 YYNGEE. Written as DNA, the CDR3 is TGTGCCAGCAGCCTGTACCCGGGACTAGCGGGGGGGAATGAGCAGTTCTTC. This encodes CASSLYPGLAGGNEQFF.

On this clone: A read error may account for a junction end that differs from germline. The chain links TRBV19 to TRBJ2-5, with TRBD1 identical over 7 bases. This CDR3 is built from 13 residues. Germline lookup yields CDR1 LNHDA and CDR2 SQIVND (reference sequence). CDR3 residues: CASSMRGLTNLDF. The CDR3 region has the DNA TGTGCCAGTAGTATGAGGGGGCTTACGAACTTAGACTTC.

The V gene is TRBV7-9, the J gene TRBJ2-4, with 12 bases fitting TRBD2. The CDR3 covers 18 residues. V was clipped by 5 bases and J by 4 bases; unmatched bases: 12. Germline CDR1 SEHNR, CDR2 FQNEAQ (reference sequence). The CDR3 DNA reads TGTGCCAGCAGCCCCAAGACTCGACTAGCGGGGGAGAAAAACATTCAGTACTTC. Translating it yields CASSPKTRLAGEKNIQYF.

The chain carries TRBV19 and TRBJ1-1; no firm D call. In germline, CDR1 is LNHDA, CDR2 SQIVND (reference sequence). Trimming cost V 7 bases and J 7 bases, with 19 bases left between them. The CDR3 loop spans 14 amino acids. For the CDR3, the DNA is TGTGCCAGTACCCCGCAGGTGGCCGGGATTGAAGCTTTCTTT. This codes for CASTPQVAGIEAFF.

The J gene is TRBJ1-5, the V gene TRBV28, with 8 nucleotides matching TRBD1. The CDR3 is 16 amino acids. Germline CDR1 is MDHEN and CDR2 is SYDVKM. V was clipped by 6 bases and J by 2 bases; unmatched bases: 9. CDR3 protein: CASRRTGGLGNQPQHF. The CDR3 DNA reads as TGTGCCAGCAGAAGAACAGGGGGTTTAGGCAATCAGCCCCAGCATTTT.